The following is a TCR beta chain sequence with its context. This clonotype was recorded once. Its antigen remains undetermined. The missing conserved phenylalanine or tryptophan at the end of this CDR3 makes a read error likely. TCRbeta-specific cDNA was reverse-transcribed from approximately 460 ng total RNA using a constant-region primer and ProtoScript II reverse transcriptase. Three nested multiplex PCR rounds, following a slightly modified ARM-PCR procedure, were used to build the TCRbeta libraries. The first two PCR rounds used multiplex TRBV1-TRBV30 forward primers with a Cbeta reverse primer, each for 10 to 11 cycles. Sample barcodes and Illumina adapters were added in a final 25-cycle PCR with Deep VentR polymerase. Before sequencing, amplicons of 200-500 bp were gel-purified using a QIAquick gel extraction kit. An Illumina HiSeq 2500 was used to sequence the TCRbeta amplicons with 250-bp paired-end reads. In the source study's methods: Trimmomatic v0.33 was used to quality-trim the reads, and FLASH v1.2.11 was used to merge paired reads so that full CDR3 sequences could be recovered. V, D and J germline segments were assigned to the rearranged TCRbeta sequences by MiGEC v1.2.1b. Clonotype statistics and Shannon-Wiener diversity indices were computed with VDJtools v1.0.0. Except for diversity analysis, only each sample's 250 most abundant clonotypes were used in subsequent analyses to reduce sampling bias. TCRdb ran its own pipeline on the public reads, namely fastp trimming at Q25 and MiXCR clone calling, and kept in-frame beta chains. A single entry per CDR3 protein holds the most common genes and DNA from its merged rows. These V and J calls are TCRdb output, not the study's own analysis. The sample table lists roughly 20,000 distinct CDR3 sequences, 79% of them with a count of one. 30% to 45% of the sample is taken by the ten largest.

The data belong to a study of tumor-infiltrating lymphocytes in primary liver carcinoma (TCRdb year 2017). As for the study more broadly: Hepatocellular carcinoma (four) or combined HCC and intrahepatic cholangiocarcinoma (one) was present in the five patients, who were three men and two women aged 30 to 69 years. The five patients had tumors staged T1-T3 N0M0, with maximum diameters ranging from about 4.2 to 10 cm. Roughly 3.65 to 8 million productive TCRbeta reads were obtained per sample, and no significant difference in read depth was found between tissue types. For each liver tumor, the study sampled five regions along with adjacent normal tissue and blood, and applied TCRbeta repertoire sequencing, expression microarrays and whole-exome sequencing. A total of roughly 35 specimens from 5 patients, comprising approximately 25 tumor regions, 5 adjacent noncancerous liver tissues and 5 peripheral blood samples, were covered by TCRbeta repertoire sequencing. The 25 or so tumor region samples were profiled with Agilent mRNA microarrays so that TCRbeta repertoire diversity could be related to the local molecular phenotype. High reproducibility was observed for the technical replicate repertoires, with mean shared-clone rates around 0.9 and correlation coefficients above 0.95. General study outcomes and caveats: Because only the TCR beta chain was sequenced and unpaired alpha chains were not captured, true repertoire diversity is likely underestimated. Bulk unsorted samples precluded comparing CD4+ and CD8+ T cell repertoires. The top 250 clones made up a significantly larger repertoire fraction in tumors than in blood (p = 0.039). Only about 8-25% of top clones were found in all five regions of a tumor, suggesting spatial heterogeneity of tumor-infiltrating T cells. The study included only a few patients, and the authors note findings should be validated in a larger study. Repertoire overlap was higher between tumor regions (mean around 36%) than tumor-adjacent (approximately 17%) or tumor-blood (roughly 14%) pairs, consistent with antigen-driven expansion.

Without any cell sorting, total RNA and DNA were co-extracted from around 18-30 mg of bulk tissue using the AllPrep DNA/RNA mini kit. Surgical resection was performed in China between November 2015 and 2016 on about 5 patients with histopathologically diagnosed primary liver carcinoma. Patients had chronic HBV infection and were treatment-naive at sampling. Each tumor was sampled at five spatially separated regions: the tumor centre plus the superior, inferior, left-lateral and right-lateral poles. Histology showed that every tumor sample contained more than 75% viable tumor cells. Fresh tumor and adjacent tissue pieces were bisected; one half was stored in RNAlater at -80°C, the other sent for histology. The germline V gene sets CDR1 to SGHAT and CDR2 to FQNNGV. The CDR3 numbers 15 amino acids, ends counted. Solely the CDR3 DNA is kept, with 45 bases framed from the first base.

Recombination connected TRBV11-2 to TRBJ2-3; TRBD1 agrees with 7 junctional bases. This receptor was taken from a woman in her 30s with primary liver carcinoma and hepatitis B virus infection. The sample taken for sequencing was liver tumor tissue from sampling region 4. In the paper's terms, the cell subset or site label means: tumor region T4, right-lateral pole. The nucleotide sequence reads TGTGTCGGCAGACTACCGGGACAGTTCACAGATACGCAGTATCTT. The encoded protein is CVGRLPGQFTDTQYL.